A selection of T cell receptor beta chains follows, all from one sample in a study of blood T cell repertoires in COVID-19. Only in-frame clones appear in the TCRdb table, and some are missing; sequencing was by immunoSEQ multiplex PCR. The sample consists of 64,000 or so clones, 70% to 80% of them appearing once. The sample taken for sequencing was peripheral blood. These TCRs come from a human donor in a cohort sampled during active COVID-19. Each CDR3 is given with its conserved first and last residue. D genes are given only for firm matches. Expanded clones are given a class, and other clones once, few, many or no size at all.

.,TRBV10-1,once,TRBJ1-1,TGCGCCAGCAGTGACGGGAGAGTAGGCACTGAAGCTTTCTTT,CASSDGRVGTEAFF
.,TRBV19,few,TRBJ2-7,TGTGCCAGTAGCAGACAGGATGGCTACGAGCAGTACTTC,CASSRQDGYEQYF
TRBD1,TRBV6-1,once,TRBJ1-1,TGTGCCAGCAGTGAAGCGCTCGGGGACAGGGGGGTTTTCTTT,CASSEALGDRGVFF
TRBD2,TRBV7-2,.,TRBJ2-5,TGTGCCAGCAGCTCCCCGGAGGCTAGCGGAAAGACCCAGTACTTC,CASSSPEASGKTQYF
TRBD1,TRBV2,many,TRBJ2-7,TGTGCCAGCAGTCCCGGGACAGGGCGGCTCGAGCAGTACTTC,CASSPGTGRLEQYF
.,TRBV5-4,few,TRBJ2-5,TGTGCCAGCAGCTTGGGATCGCAGATCCAAGAGACCCAGTACTTC,CASSLGSQIQETQYF
.,TRBV6-2/TRBV6-3,few,TRBJ1-2,TGTGCCAGCAGTTACTCTCGGGAGGATGGCTACACCTTC,CASSYSREDGYTF
TRBD1,TRBV29-1,once,TRBJ1-2,TGCAGCGGCGGACAGGGGGCGGGTGGCTACACCTTC,CSGGQGAGGYTF
.,TRBV11-2,.,TRBJ2-3,TGTGCCAGCAGCTCGAGCGATAGAACGCAGTATTTT,CASSSSDRTQYF
.,TRBV5-6,.,TRBJ1-1,TGTGCCAGCAATATGGACAGTATGAACACTGAAGCTTTCTTT,CASNMDSMNTEAFF
TRBD1,TRBV9,.,TRBJ1-2,TGTGCCAGCAGCGTAGGGTTAGGGGACAGCCCCTTTATCTTC,CASSVGLGDSPFIF
TRBD1,TRBV28,.,TRBJ2-7,TGTGCCAGCAGTTTGAAGACAGGGGTATACGAGCAGTACTTC,CASSLKTGVYEQYF
TRBD1,TRBV6-1,.,TRBJ2-1,TGTGCCAGCAGTGAAAACCCGGGACAGGGGGCTGGAAATGAGCAGTTCTTC,CASSENPGQGAGNEQFF